A selection of T cell receptor beta chains follows, all from one sample in a study of T cells in Graves' hyperthyroidism and ophthalmopathy. MiXCR, run by TCRdb on the multiplex PCR reads, gives a single entry per CDR3 protein. Of about 560,000 distinct CDR3 sequences listed, around 13% are singletons. The sample comprised blood. The origin of the receptors is a woman aged 40 to 55 with Graves' hyperthyroidism. CDR3s include the opening cysteine and the closing phenylalanine or tryptophan. A D gene is named only where the DNA matches it firmly. Not every row has a clone size; where given, it reads once, few, many or a size class.

v_gene	j_gene	d_gene	abundance	len	CDR3aa	CDR3nt
TRBV28	TRBJ1-2	TRBD1	-	13	CASRPGQAGGYTF	TGTGCCAGCAGGCCTGGACAGGCTGGAGGCTACACCTTC
TRBV7-3	TRBJ1-1	-	many	13	CASSPSQDTEAFF	TGTGCCAGCAGCCCCTCTCAGGACACTGAAGCTTTCTTT
TRBV12-3/TRBV12-4	TRBJ2-5	-	many	15	CASSSTQTLQETQYF	TGTGCCAGCAGTTCCACGCAGACCTTACAAGAGACCCAGTACTTC
TRBV20-1	TRBJ2-3	-	few	15	CSARETSGRTDTQYF	TGCAGTGCTAGAGAAACCAGCGGACGCACAGATACGCAGTATTTT
TRBV6-1	TRBJ1-1	-	many	15	CASSEMSTPNTEAFF	TGTGCCAGCAGTGAAATGTCGACCCCGAACACTGAAGCTTTCTTT
TRBV4-2	TRBJ2-7	-	-	13	CASSQVGIYEQYF	TGTGCCAGCAGCCAAGTAGGTATATACGAGCAGTACTTC
TRBV2	TRBJ2-6	-	many	14	CASLQSSGANVLTF	TGTGCCAGCTTGCAGAGCTCTGGGGCCAACGTCCTGACTTTC
TRBV6-9	TRBJ2-7	TRBD2	few	15	CASSYPLASGNEQYF	TGTGCCAGCAGTTACCCACTGGCTAGCGGAAACGAGCAGTACTTC
TRBV5-1	TRBJ1-5	-	many	15	CASSLDGAGNQPQHF	TGCGCCAGCAGCTTGGATGGGGCAGGCAATCAGCCCCAGCATTTT
TRBV11-3	TRBJ2-1	-	many	18	CASSSIGLWDTSYNEQFF	TGTGCCAGCAGCTCCATCGGGCTCTGGGACACCTCCTACAATGAGCAGTTCTTC
TRBV6-1	TRBJ2-3	-	many	15	CASSLVSTSTDTQYF	TGTGCCAGCAGCCTCGTTAGTACTAGCACAGATACGCAGTATTTT
TRBV7-9	TRBJ2-5	-	many	16	CASSLAEGARGETQYF	TGTGCCAGCAGCTTAGCGGAGGGGGCGCGGGGAGAGACCCAGTACTTC
TRBV2	TRBJ2-3	-	-	16	CASSEVPGMAADTQYF	TGTGCCAGCAGTGAAGTGCCAGGGATGGCAGCAGATACGCAGTATTTT
TRBV18	TRBJ2-5	-	many	13	CASSADIQETQYF	TGTGCCAGCTCCGCCGACATACAAGAGACCCAGTACTTC
TRBV19	TRBJ2-5	-	few	13	CASSITRKETQYF	TGTGCCAGTAGTATAACCCGAAAAGAGACCCAGTACTTC
TRBV3-1	TRBJ1-4	-	many	14	CASSPPQTNEKLFF	TGTGCCAGCAGCCCCCCACAGACTAATGAAAAACTGTTTTTT
TRBV29-1	TRBJ2-3	TRBD2	few	16	CSVEDRLAGVTDTQYF	TGCAGCGTTGAAGATCGGCTAGCGGGAGTTACAGATACGCAGTATTTT
TRBV12-3/TRBV12-4	TRBJ1-1	-	many	14	CASSLMEMNTEAFF	TGTGCCAGCAGTTTGATGGAGATGAACACTGAAGCTTTCTTT
TRBV20-1	TRBJ2-7	-	many	15	CSARIWTGGEGEQYF	TGCAGTGCTAGAATCTGGACAGGAGGGGAGGGCGAGCAGTACTTC
TRBV30	TRBJ2-2	TRBD1	many	13	CAWSLQGAGELFF	TGTGCCTGGAGTTTGCAGGGGGCCGGGGAGCTGTTTTTT
TRBV20-1	TRBJ2-5	TRBD2	few	15	CSARGTSGRAGTQYF	TGCAGTGCTAGGGGGACTAGCGGGAGGGCTGGGACCCAGTACTTC
TRBV6-1	TRBJ2-1	-	-	13	CASSEGHTNEQFF	TGTGCCAGCAGTGAAGGCCATACCAATGAGCAGTTCTTC
TRBV28	TRBJ1-1	TRBD1	many	14	CASLDRRMNTEAFF	TGTGCCAGTCTGGACAGGAGGATGAACACTGAAGCTTTCTTT
TRBV20-1	TRBJ2-1	-	many	13	CSLRRTTNNEQFF	TGCAGTTTACGTAGGACTACCAACAATGAGCAGTTCTTC
TRBV18	TRBJ1-2	-	few	14	CASSPAESNYGYTF	TGTGCCAGCTCACCAGCAGAATCAAACTATGGCTACACCTTC